The 8 T cell receptor beta chains below were found in one sample sequenced in a study of CD8 T cells in Susac syndrome (dated by TCRdb to the late 2010s). Receptor libraries were prepared by the immunoSEQ multiplex PCR assay. RNA was extracted using the RNeasy kit, and 0.5 to 1 microgram was reverse transcribed with random hexamers. The public reads were run again by TCRdb, first through fastp at Q25 and then through MiXCR, and only productive beta chains were kept. Each CDR3 protein gets just one entry, which takes the most common genes and DNA from the rows behind it. The sample contains about 150,000 distinct CDR3 sequences, nearly 97% of them found a single time. Roughly 0.084% of the sample rests with the top ten. Sequences were obtained from CD4+ T cells from PBMCs. All receptors derive from a human donor with Susac syndrome.

The rearrangement uses TRBV25-1 and TRBJ1-6, with D tentatively TRBD1 (6 bases). Germline V gene lookup returns CDR1 MGHDK and CDR2 SYGVNS. The V end was cut by 4 bases, the J end by 9 bases, with 16 bases between. This CDR3 spans 15 amino acids. For the CDR3, the DNA is TGTGCCAGCAGTGCCTACAGGGACGGGAGTTCACCCCTCCACTTT. It is translated as CASSAYRDGSSPLHF.

The sample holds one count of this clonotype. This chain connects TRBV15 to TRBJ2-1; D not certain. V lost 8 bases to trimming and J lost 2 bases, with 7 bases between them. The germline CDR1 and CDR2 sequences are LNHNV and YYDKDF (reference sequence). This CDR3 has 12 residues. This chain's CDR3 is CATGRPYNEQFF. CDR3 DNA: TGTGCCACCGGGCGCCCCTACAATGAGCAGTTCTTC.

The chain carries TRBV5-1 and TRBJ1-2; 8 bases are a match to TRBD1. Germline assignment: CDR1 SGHRS and CDR2 YFSETQ. Germline trimming cut 4 bases from V and 4 bases from J; bases unmatched to any gene: 6. The CDR3 sequence is 14 residues long. The DNA of the CDR3 is TGCGCCAGCAGCCCATCAGGGGGCGGCTATGGCTACACCTTC. It is translated as CASSPSGGGYGYTF.

The rearrangement links TRBV7-2 to TRBJ2-7, with 9 bases aligning to TRBD1. The CDR3 totals 15 residues. J gave up 5 bases and V 5 bases, and 10 bases lay outside the gene matches. CDR1 SGHTA and CDR2 FQGNSA come from the germline V gene. DNA of the CDR3: TGTGCCAGCAGCCGCTCCGGGACAGGGAGGAACGAGCAGTACTTC. Protein sequence: CASSRSGTGRNEQYF.

The chain joins TRBV6-5 to TRBJ2-2; no clear D. Trimming cost V 5 bases and J 8 bases, with 15 bases left between them. From germline, CDR1 is MNHEY and CDR2 SVGAGI. The CDR3 consists of 14 residues. The CDR3 loop is CASSTSRIQGELFF. The CDR3 nucleotides read TGTGCCAGCAGTACCTCTAGAATACAGGGGGAGCTGTTTTTT.

The rearrangement uses TRBV25-1 and TRBJ2-7; D is tentatively TRBD1 or TRBD2 (6 bases each). Germline-derived CDR1 and CDR2 are MGHDK and SYGVNS. The CDR3 runs 14 residues. V lost 7 bases to trimming and J lost 1 base, with 14 bases between them. CDR3 protein: CASTRTGASYEQYF. The CDR3 DNA reads as TGTGCCAGCACCAGGACGGGGGCTTCCTACGAGCAGTACTTC.

The V call is TRBV4-2, the J call TRBJ1-5; D remains unclear. Trimming left V 0 bases short and J 6 bases short, with 12 bases between. The CDR3 is 15 residues long. Germline values: CDR1 LGHNA, CDR2 YNFKEQ. DNA for the CDR3: TGTGCCAGCAGCCAAGAATCTGTAACGAGTCAGCCCCAGCATTTT. Translated, it gives CASSQESVTSQPQHF.

The rearrangement uses TRBV4-1 and TRBJ2-6, with D hard to call. CDR3 length equals 18 residues. The germline V and J ends were trimmed by 1 base and 1 base, with 14 bases remaining between them. Germline lookup yields CDR1 MGHRA and CDR2 YSYEKL. The CDR3 coding sequence is TGCGCCAGCAGCCAAGTCTCCCGGCCGTTATCTGGGGCCAACGTCCTGACTTTC. This gives the protein CASSQVSRPLSGANVLTF.